This TCR beta chain was profiled in a study of cytomegalovirus exposure and HLA in healthy donors. On the study more broadly: An analysis done earlier identified some 120 million unique TCR beta sequences from about 179 million T cells. Findings of the study overall: Sequencing likely produced, as an artifact, a cluster of highly shared sequence variants. There were reportedly fewer N-insertions in an Asian-associated ancestry cluster than the approximately 700-donor mean, in a later analysis.

Germline V gene lookup returns CDR1 MNHEY and CDR2 SMNVEV (reference sequence). V was clipped by 6 bases and J by 6 bases, with 8 bases between them. The CDR3 consists of 11 residues. Remarks on this clone: Antigen specificity is unknown.

Vbeta (60) and Jbeta (13) primers were used in the PCR. TCRdb keeps only in-frame clones here, not all; method: immunoSEQ multiplex PCR. The data show 210,000 or so clones, with around 84% seen just once and roughly 0.24% held by the top ten. Healthy individuals who donated bone marrow served as the donors. The sequencing sample was made of PBMCs. This TCR derives from a girl aged 2-10 years in good health and CMV-seronegative. This sequence joins TRBV27 and TRBJ2-5, with a tentative D call TRBD1 (6 bases). CDR3 nucleotides: TGTGCCAGCAGCAGGGGAAAGACCCAGTACTTC. It specifies CASSRGKTQYF.